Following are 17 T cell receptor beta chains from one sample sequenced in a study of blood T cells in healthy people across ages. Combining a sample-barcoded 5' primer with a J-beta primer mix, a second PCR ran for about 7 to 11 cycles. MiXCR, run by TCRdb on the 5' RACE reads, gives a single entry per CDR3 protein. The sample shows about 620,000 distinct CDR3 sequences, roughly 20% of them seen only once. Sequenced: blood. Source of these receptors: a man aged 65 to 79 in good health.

The CDR3 DNA reads TGCAGTGCTAGAGATGTGGGAGGGTTTACACCCCTCCACTTT. Translated, it gives CSARDVGGFTPLHF. The chain has TRBV20-1 and TRBJ1-6, with unresolved D. V lost 0 bases to trimming and J lost 11 bases, with 14 bases between them. Germline loops: CDR1 DFQATT, CDR2 SNEGSKA (reference sequence). The CDR3 length is 14 residues.

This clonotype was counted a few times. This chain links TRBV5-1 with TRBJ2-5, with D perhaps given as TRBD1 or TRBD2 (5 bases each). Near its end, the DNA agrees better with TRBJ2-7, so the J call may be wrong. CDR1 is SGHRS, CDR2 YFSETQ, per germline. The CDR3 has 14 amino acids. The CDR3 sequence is CASAPGQEGYEQYF. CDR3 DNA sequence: TGCGCCAGTGCTCCTGGACAAGAGGGCTACGAGCAGTACTTC.

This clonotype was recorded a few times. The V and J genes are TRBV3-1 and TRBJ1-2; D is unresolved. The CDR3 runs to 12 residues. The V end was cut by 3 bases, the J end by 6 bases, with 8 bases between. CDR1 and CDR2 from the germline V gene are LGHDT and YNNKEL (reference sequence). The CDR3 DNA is TGTGCCAGCAGCCACGGGGAGAATGGCTACACCTTC. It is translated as CASSHGENGYTF.

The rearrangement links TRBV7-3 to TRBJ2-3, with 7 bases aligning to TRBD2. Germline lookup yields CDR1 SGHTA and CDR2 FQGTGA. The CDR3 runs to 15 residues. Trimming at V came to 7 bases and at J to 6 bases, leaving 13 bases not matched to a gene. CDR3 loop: CASTLLGGGADTQYF. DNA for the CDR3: TGTGCCAGCACCCTACTTGGGGGGGGAGCGGATACGCAGTATTTT.

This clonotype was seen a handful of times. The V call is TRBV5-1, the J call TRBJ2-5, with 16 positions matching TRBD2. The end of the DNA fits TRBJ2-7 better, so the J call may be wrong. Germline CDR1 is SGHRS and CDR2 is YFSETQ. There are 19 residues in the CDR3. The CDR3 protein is CASSLAPGLAGGSSYEQYF. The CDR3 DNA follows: TGCGCCAGCAGCTTGGCCCCGGGACTAGCGGGAGGGAGCTCCTACGAGCAGTACTTC.

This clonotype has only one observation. The CDR3 region is CASSWNREDYGYTF. The CDR3 region has the DNA TGTGCCAGCAGTTGGAACAGGGAGGACTATGGCTACACCTTC. The genes are TRBV28 and TRBJ1-2; TRBD1 is a possible D gene (6 bases). Trimming removed 4 bases from V and 3 bases from J, with 12 bases in between. Germline V gene data show CDR1 as MDHEN and CDR2 as SYDVKM. The CDR3 consists of 14 residues.

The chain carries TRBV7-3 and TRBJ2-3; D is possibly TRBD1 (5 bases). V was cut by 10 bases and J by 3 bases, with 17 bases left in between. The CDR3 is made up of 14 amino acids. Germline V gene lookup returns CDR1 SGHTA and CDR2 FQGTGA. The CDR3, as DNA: TGTGCCACCCGTAGGGGTAGTTCGACAGATACGCAGTATTTT. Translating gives CATRRGSSTDTQYF.

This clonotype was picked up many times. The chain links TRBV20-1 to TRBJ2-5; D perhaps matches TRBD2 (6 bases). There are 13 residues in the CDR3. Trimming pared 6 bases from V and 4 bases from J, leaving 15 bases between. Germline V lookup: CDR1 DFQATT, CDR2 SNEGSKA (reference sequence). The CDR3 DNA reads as TGCAGTGCCACCACTAGCATCGGAGAGACCCAGTACTTC. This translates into CSATTSIGETQYF.

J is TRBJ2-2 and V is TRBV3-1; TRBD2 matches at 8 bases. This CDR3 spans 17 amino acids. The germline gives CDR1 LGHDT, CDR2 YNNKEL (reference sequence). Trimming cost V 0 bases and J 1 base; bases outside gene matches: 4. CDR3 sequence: CASSQDWREVNTGELFF. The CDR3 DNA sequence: TGTGCCAGCAGCCAAGATTGGCGGGAGGTGAACACCGGGGAGCTGTTTTTT.

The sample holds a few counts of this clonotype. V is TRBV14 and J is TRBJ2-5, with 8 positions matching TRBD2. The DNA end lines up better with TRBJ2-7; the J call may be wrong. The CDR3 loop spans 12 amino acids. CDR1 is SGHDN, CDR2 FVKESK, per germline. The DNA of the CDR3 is TGTGCCAGCAGCGGACTAGCTGGCGAGCAGTACTTC. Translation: CASSGLAGEQYF.

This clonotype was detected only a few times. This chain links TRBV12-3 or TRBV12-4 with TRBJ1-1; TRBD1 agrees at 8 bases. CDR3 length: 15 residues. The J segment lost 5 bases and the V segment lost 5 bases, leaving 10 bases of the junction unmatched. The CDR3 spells CASSPQTGAGTEAFF. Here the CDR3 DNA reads TGTGCCAGCAGTCCCCAGACAGGGGCTGGAACTGAAGCTTTCTTT.

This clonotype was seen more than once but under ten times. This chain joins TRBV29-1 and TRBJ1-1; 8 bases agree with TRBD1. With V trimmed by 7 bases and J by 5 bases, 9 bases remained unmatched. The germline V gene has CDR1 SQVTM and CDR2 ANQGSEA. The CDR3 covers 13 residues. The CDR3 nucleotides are TGCAGCGCCCCCGGACAGGGTGGTACTGAAGCTTTCTTT. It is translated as CSAPGQGGTEAFF.

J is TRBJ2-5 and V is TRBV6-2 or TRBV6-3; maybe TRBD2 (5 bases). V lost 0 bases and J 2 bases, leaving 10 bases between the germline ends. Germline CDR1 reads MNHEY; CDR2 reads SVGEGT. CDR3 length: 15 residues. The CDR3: CASSYSEGSQETQYF. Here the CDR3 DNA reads TGTGCCAGCAGTTACTCTGAGGGATCGCAAGAGACCCAGTACTTC.

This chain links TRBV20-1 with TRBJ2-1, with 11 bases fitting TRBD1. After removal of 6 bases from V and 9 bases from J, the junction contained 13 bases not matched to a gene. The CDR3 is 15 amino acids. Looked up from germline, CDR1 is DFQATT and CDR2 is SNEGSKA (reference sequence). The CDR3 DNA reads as TGCAGTGCAGCCCCCTTTGGACAGGGGGCTGGTGAGCAGTTCTTC. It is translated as CSAAPFGQGAGEQFF.

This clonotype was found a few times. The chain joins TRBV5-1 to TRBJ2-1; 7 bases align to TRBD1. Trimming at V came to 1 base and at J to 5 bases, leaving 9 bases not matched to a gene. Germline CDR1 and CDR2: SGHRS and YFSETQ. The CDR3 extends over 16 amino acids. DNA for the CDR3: TGCGCCAGCAGCTTGTTTCGACAGGGCCCTAACAATGAGCAGTTCTTC. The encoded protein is CASSLFRQGPNNEQFF.

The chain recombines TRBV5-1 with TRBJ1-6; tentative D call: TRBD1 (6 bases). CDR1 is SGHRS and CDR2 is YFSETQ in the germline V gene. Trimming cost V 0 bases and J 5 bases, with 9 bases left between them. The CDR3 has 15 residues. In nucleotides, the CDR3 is TGCGCCAGCAGCTTGGGAGGGGGAGATAATTCACCCCTCCACTTT. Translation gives CASSLGGGDNSPLHF.

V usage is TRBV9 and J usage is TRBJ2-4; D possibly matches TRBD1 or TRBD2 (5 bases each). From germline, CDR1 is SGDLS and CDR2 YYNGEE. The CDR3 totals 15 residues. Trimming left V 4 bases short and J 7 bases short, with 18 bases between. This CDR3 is CASSPSPFRENIQYF. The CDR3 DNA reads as TGTGCCAGCAGCCCGAGCCCGTTCAGGGAGAACATTCAGTACTTC.